This TCR beta chain was captured by sequencing in a study of cytomegalovirus exposure and HLA in healthy donors. The CDR3 consists of 16 residues. Germline values: CDR1 GTSNPN, CDR2 SVGIG (reference sequence). V was pared by 3 bases and J by 0 bases, with 5 bases of the junction left unmatched. PCR was performed using 60 Vbeta and 13 Jbeta primers. The data were produced by immunoSEQ multiplex PCR, yet TCRdb's version contains in-frame clones alone and is incomplete. The sample includes fewer than 200,000 clones, 65% to 80% seen only once; the top ten take about 0.72%. Details on this clone: Its antigen is still unknown.

Findings and caveats of the study: A later analysis showed that HLA-associated TCR beta chains had undergone more clonal expansion than equally common others. Roughly even sequencing depth across donors was the assumption behind the presence/absence analyses. Cytomegalovirus association was listed for 164 TCR beta chains.

This clonotype originated in a woman between 40 and 55 years old in good health and CMV-seronegative. The sequencing input was PBMCs. J is TRBJ1-3 and V is TRBV30, with TRBD1 matching 10 bases. The CDR3 protein is CAWSGTGAISGNTIYF. CDR3 DNA sequence: TGTGCCTGGAGCGGGACAGGGGCAATCTCTGGAAACACCATATATTTT.